This T cell receptor (beta chain) was found in a study of OX40 agonist ivuxolimab in advanced cancers. The ends were cut back, 0 bases at V and 2 bases at J, with 9 bases in the middle. Germline V gene data show CDR1 as SGHRS and CDR2 as YFSETQ. This CDR3 is built from 15 residues. The data were produced by immunoSEQ multiplex PCR, yet TCRdb's version contains in-frame clones alone and is incomplete. Of 100,000 to 120,000 clones listed, roughly 90% are singletons. Sequences were derived from CD4+ or CD8+ T cells sorted from blood, sampled in a trial of the OX40 agonist ivuxolimab. The TCR sequence derives from an adult with an advanced solid tumor such as melanoma, head and neck, liver or kidney cancer. The J gene is TRBJ2-1, the V gene TRBV5-1; a weak D match, TRBD1 (6 bases). DNA for the CDR3: TGCGCCAGCAGCTTGGTGGGACAAGCCTACAATGAGCAGTTCTTC. It codes for CASSLVGQAYNEQFF.